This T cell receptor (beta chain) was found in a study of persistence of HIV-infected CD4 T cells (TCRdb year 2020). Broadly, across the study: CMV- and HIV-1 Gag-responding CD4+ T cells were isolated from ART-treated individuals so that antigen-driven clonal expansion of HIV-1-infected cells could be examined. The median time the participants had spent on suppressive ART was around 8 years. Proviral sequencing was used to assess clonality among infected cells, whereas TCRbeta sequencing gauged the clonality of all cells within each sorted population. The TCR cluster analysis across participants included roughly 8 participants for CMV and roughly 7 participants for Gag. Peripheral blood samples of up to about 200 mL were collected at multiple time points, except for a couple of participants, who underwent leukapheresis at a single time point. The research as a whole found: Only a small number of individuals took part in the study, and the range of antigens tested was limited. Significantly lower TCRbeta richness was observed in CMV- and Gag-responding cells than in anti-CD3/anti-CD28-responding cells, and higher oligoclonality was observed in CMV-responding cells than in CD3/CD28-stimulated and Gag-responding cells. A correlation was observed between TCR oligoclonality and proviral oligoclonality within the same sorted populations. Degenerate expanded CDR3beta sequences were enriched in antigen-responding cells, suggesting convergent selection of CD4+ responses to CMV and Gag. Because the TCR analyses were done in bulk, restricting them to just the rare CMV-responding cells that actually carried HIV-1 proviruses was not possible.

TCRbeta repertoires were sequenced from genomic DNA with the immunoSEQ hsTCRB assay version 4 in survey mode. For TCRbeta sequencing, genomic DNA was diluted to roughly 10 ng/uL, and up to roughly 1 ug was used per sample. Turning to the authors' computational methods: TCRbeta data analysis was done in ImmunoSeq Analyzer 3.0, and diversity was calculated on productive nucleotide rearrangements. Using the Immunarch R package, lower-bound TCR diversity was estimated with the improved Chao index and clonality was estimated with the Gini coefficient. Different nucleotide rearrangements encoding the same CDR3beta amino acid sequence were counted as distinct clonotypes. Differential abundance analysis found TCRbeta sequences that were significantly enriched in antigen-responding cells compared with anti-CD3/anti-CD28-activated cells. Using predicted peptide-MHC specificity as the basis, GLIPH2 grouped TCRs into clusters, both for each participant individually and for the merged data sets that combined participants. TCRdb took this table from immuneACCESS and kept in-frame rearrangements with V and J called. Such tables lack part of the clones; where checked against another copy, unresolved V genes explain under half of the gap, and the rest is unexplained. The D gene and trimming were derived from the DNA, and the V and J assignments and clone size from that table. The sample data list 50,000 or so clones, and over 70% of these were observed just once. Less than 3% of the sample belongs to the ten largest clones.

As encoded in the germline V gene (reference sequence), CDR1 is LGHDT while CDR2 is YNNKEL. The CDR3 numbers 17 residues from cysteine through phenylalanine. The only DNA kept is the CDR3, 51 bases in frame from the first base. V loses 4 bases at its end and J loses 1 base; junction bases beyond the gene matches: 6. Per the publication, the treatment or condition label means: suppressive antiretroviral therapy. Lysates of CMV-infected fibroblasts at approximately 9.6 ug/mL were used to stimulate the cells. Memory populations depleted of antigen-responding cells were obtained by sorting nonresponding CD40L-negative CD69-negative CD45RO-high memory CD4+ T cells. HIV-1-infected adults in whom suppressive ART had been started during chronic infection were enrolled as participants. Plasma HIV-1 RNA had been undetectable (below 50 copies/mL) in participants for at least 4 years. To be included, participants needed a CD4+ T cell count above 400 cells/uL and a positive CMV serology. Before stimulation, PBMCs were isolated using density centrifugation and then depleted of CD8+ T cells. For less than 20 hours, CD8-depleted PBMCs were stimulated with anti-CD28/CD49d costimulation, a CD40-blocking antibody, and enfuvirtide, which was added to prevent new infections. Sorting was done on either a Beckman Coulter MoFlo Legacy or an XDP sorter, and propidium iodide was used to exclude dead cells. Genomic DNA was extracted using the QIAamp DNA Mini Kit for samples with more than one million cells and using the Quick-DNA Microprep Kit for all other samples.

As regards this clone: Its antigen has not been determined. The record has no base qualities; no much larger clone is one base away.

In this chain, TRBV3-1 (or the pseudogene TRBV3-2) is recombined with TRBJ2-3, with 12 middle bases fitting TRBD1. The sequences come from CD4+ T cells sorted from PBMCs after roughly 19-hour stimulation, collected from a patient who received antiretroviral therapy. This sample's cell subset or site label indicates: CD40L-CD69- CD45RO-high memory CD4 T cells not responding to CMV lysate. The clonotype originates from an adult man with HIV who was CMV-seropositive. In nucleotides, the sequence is TGTGCCAGCAGCCGGGGGACAGGGGGCGCGGGCACAGATACGCAGTATTTT. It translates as CASSRGTGGAGTDTQYF.